A selection of T cell receptor beta chains follows, all from one sample in a study of blood T cell repertoires in COVID-19. Only in-frame clones appear in the TCRdb table, and some are missing; sequencing was by immunoSEQ multiplex PCR. The table shows roughly 67,000 clones, with more than 70% occurring only once. The sequencing input was peripheral blood. The receptors were gathered from a man between 45 and 60 years old with acute or convalescent COVID-19. The CDR3 runs from the conserved cysteine through the conserved F or W. A D gene is named only where the DNA matches it firmly. Clone size appears in some rows only: once, few, many, or a class for an expanded clone.

CDR3 DNA	CDR3 protein	D gene	V gene	J gene	clone size
TGTGCCAGCAGCCCCGGGGGGGGAGGCTCTGGAAACACCATATATTTT	CASSPGGGGSGNTIYF	-	TRBV28	TRBJ1-3	-
TGTGCCAGCAGTGAAGGGATCGGGGTACGGACAGATACGCAGTATTTT	CASSEGIGVRTDTQYF	-	TRBV6-1	TRBJ2-3	-
TGTGCCAGCAGCTTAGTAGCGGGACAGGGAGGCTACGAGCAGTACTTC	CASSLVAGQGGYEQYF	-	TRBV7-8	TRBJ2-7	-
TGTGCCTGGAGTGTATGGACTAGCGGGAGGGATACGCAGTATTTT	CAWSVWTSGRDTQYF	TRBD2	TRBV30	TRBJ2-3	-
TGTGCCAGCAGCCAAGATATGGCTAGCGGGAGTGCGGATACGCAGTATTTT	CASSQDMASGSADTQYF	TRBD2	TRBV4-2	TRBJ2-3	-
TGTGCCAGCAGCTTAGAAGCGGGACGCAATGAGCAGTTCTTC	CASSLEAGRNEQFF	TRBD2	TRBV11-3	TRBJ2-1	few
TGTGCCAGTAGTCCCTCGGCAGGGGGCTATGAGCAGTTCTTC	CASSPSAGGYEQFF	TRBD1	TRBV19	TRBJ2-1	-
TGTGCCAGCAGCTTATCAGGGTTGTACACTGAAGCTTTCTTT	CASSLSGLYTEAFF	-	TRBV7-9	TRBJ1-1	-
TGTGCCAGCAGCTTAGTTTCCGGGGGTGGAAAACTGTTTTTT	CASSLVSGGGKLFF	-	TRBV7-2	TRBJ1-4	-
TGTGCCAGCAGCTTAGATGGCGGGCTCCAAGGTGGCTACACCTTC	CASSLDGGLQGGYTF	-	TRBV5-6	TRBJ1-2	-
TGTGCCAGTAGTCCGGGAAGGTTCAGTGAAAAACTGTTTTTT	CASSPGRFSEKLFF	-	TRBV19	TRBJ1-4	-
TGTGCCAGCAGTGAACCGGGACAGGGGTCTAACTATGGCTACACCTTC	CASSEPGQGSNYGYTF	TRBD1	TRBV25-1	TRBJ1-2	-
TGTGCCATCAGTGAGCGCACATATGGCTACACCTTC	CAISERTYGYTF	-	TRBV10-3	TRBJ1-2	-
TGTGCCAGCAAAACAGGGGCGAACACTGAAGCTTTCTTT	CASKTGANTEAFF	TRBD1	TRBV6-6	TRBJ1-1	once
TGTGCCAGCGAGGAACAGGGTGAGAACACTGAAGCTTTCTTT	CASEEQGENTEAFF	-	TRBV25-1	TRBJ1-1	-
TGTGCCAGCAGCTTAAACGGAGGCACCTACGAGCAGTACTTC	CASSLNGGTYEQYF	-	TRBV7-3	TRBJ2-7	-
TGTGCCAGCAGCCCTACTTACAGGGTGTTAGACACTGAAGCTTTCTTT	CASSPTYRVLDTEAFF	-	TRBV3-1/TRBV3-2	TRBJ1-1	-
TGTGCCAGCAGGCCCCCGAACAGGGACGAGCAGTACTTC	CASRPPNRDEQYF	-	TRBV27	TRBJ2-7	-
TGTGCCATCAGTGGGGGAGATAGCTCTGGAAACACCATATATTTT	CAISGGDSSGNTIYF	-	TRBV10-3	TRBJ1-3	-
TGTGCCAGCAGTTTCGGGGGGTACGAGCAGTACTTC	CASSFGGYEQYF	TRBD2	TRBV12-3/TRBV12-4	TRBJ2-7	once
TGTGCCAGCAGTGAATTTGAGTTTCAAGAGACCCAGTACTTC	CASSEFEFQETQYF	-	TRBV25-1	TRBJ2-5	-
TGTGCCAGCAACGTTGAAGGACAGGGGATCTACGAGCAGTACTTC	CASNVEGQGIYEQYF	TRBD1	TRBV9	TRBJ2-7	-
TGTGCCAGCTCACCATGGACTCTAGCGGGAGATACAGGAGGGTACAATGAGCAGTTCTTC	CASSPWTLAGDTGGYNEQFF	TRBD2	TRBV18	TRBJ2-1	-
TGTGCCAGCAGCTTATGGGGGACAGCGAACACTGAAGCTTTCTTT	CASSLWGTANTEAFF	TRBD1	TRBV7-9	TRBJ1-1	-
TGTGCCAGCAGCCCCCAGGCTGAGCAGTTCTTC	CASSPQAEQFF	-	TRBV7-2	TRBJ2-1	-
TGCAGCGCGAAACGGGTTCCCTCTGGAAACACCATATATTTT	CSAKRVPSGNTIYF	-	TRBV29-1	TRBJ1-3	-
TGTGCCAGCAGTGCCCAGCCCGCCGGGACAGGAGGGGAGCAGTACTTC	CASSAQPAGTGGEQYF	TRBD1	TRBV2	TRBJ2-7	-
TGTGCCAGCGGGTGGGGAGCGAACACTGAAGCTTTCTTT	CASGWGANTEAFF	-	TRBV2	TRBJ1-1	-
TGTGCCAGCAGTTTCTCCGGGGGCTCCTACGAGCAGTACTTC	CASSFSGGSYEQYF	-	TRBV27	TRBJ2-7	-
TGTGCCACCAGTGATATCGGAGTCGCCGAGCAGTACTTC	CATSDIGVAEQYF	-	TRBV24-1	TRBJ2-7	-
TGTGCCAGTAGTAGGCGGGAGCTAACAGATACGCAGTATTTT	CASSRRELTDTQYF	TRBD2	TRBV19	TRBJ2-3	-
TGCGCCAGCAGCGCGGGCACTAGCGGGGAGTCTGAGCAGTTCTTC	CASSAGTSGESEQFF	TRBD2	TRBV4-1	TRBJ2-1	-
TGCGCCAGCAGCCAAGAAAGCCGCACAGATACGCAGTATTTT	CASSQESRTDTQYF	-	TRBV4-1	TRBJ2-3	-
TGTGCCAGCAGTATCCCGGGACTAGCGGAAAAATTCAATGAGCAGTTCTTC	CASSIPGLAEKFNEQFF	TRBD2	TRBV27	TRBJ2-1	-
TGTGCCAGTAGGCCGAGACAGGGGGCGCGAACTAATGAAAAACTGTTTTTT	CASRPRQGARTNEKLFF	TRBD1	TRBV19	TRBJ1-4	few
TGTGCCAGTAGTCCCAGGGGTTCTCGCAATCAGCCCCAGCATTTT	CASSPRGSRNQPQHF	-	TRBV19	TRBJ1-5	once
TGTGCCAGCAGCTTAACGGGCGGGGACTCTGGAAACACCATATATTTT	CASSLTGGDSGNTIYF	-	TRBV7-8	TRBJ1-3	-
TGTGCCAGCAGCGAACAGGGCCTGAACGAAGAGACCCAGTACTTC	CASSEQGLNEETQYF	-	TRBV9	TRBJ2-5	-
TGTGCCAGCAGCTTAGGGGGGGCCAGATCAGATACGCAGTATTTT	CASSLGGARSDTQYF	-	TRBV7-3	TRBJ2-3	-
TGCAGTGCTAGAAGTGGCCACGAGCAGTACTTC	CSARSGHEQYF	-	TRBV20-1	TRBJ2-7	-
TGTGCCTGGAGTGGTTTGGCGGGGAGCTCCTACAATGAGCAGTTCTTC	CAWSGLAGSSYNEQFF	-	TRBV30	TRBJ2-1	once
TGTGCCAGCAGTTTATCAGGGACAGGTGTAGAGACCCAGTACTTC	CASSLSGTGVETQYF	TRBD1	TRBV27	TRBJ2-5	-
TGCAGCGTCAATACAGGGGATCGATATGAAGCTTTCTTT	CSVNTGDRYEAFF	TRBD1	TRBV29-1	TRBJ1-1	-
TGTGCCAGCAGCAAATACCCGGACAGGGGGAATCAGCCCCAGCATTTT	CASSKYPDRGNQPQHF	TRBD1	TRBV28	TRBJ1-5	once
TGTGCCAGCAGTGACCGGGACAGGGGACACGAGCAGTACTTC	CASSDRDRGHEQYF	TRBD1	TRBV2	TRBJ2-7	-
TGCAGCATTTCGGAAATGGGGAGGGACGACGAGCAGTACTTC	CSISEMGRDDEQYF	TRBD2	TRBV29-1	TRBJ2-7	-
TGCAGCGTTGAAGGACGGGGCAGGGAGGATGAGCAGTTCTTC	CSVEGRGREDEQFF	-	TRBV29-1	TRBJ2-1	-
TGTGCCAGCAGCTCGCCGGGACTAGCGGGAGAGTGGTACGAGCAGTACTTC	CASSSPGLAGEWYEQYF	TRBD2	TRBV7-9	TRBJ2-7	once
TGTGCCAGCAGTAGAGGGGGCGTCGGTGAAAAACTGTTTTTT	CASSRGGVGEKLFF	TRBD1	TRBV6-5	TRBJ1-4	-
TGTGCCAGCAGTGAAGCGCAAGGGACAGCTTCCTACGAGCAGTACTTC	CASSEAQGTASYEQYF	TRBD1	TRBV2	TRBJ2-7	once
TGTGCCAGCAGCAGTTCGGGTCTTTCTCAGCCCCAGCATTTT	CASSSSGLSQPQHF	-	TRBV21-1	TRBJ1-5	-
TGTGCCAGCAGTTACGCTAGCGGGGGATACACAGATACGCAGTATTTT	CASSYASGGYTDTQYF	TRBD2	TRBV6-5	TRBJ2-3	-
TGTGCCAGCAGCTTAGTACCGGGAGACGGCACCGGGGAGCTGTTTTTT	CASSLVPGDGTGELFF	-	TRBV11-2	TRBJ2-2	medium-sized